The rows below give T cell receptor beta chains drawn from one sample of a study of CD8 T cells in Susac syndrome. TCRdb re-called the immunoSEQ multiplex PCR reads through MiXCR, storing one row per CDR3 protein. Among 70,000 to 100,000 distinct CDR3 sequences listed, around 96% were seen once. Sequencing input: CD8+ T cells from PBMCs. The receptor source for this set is a human donor with Susac syndrome. Each CDR3 is given with its conserved first and last residue. D genes are given only for firm matches. Size is omitted from some rows. Given values are once, few, many or a class for expanded clones.

TRBV29-1	-	TRBJ2-7	TRBD1	CSVGTLDRYYEQYF	TGCAGCGTTGGGACCCTGGACAGGTACTACGAGCAGTACTTC
TRBV5-6	-	TRBJ1-5	-	CASSSQSSNQPQHF	TGTGCCAGCAGCTCCCAGAGCAGCAATCAGCCCCAGCATTTT
TRBV6-5	-	TRBJ2-6	-	CASRPGPTGANVLTF	TGTGCCAGCAGACCAGGCCCGACTGGGGCCAACGTCCTGACTTTC
TRBV9	once	TRBJ2-1	-	CASVGYNEQFF	TGTGCCAGTGTGGGTTACAATGAGCAGTTCTTC
TRBV7-9	-	TRBJ2-1	TRBD2	CASSLVAGAYNEQFF	TGTGCCAGCAGCTTAGTAGCGGGGGCCTACAATGAGCAGTTCTTC
TRBV29-1	-	TRBJ2-2	TRBD1	CSVGGSRLGTGAGELFF	TGCAGCGTTGGGGGATCTAGGTTGGGGACAGGGGCCGGGGAGCTGTTTTTT
TRBV3-1	-	TRBJ2-2	-	CASSQDLGTGELFF	TGTGCCAGCAGCCAAGATCTGGGAACCGGGGAGCTGTTTTTT
TRBV5-4	-	TRBJ2-7	-	CASSPNGGSYEQYF	TGTGCCAGCAGCCCTAACGGGGGCTCCTACGAGCAGTACTTC
TRBV7-9	-	TRBJ2-1	TRBD2	CASSFGLAGVREQFF	TGTGCCAGCAGCTTTGGACTAGCGGGAGTACGAGAGCAGTTCTTC
TRBV9	-	TRBJ2-2	TRBD1	CASSTTGGAGTGELFF	TGTGCCAGCAGCACCACAGGGGGCGCTGGAACCGGGGAGCTGTTTTTT
TRBV20-1	-	TRBJ2-7	-	CSAATGLSYEQYF	TGCAGTGCTGCCACGGGACTCAGCTACGAGCAGTACTTC
TRBV12-3/TRBV12-4	-	TRBJ1-1	-	CASGLGGRTEAFF	TGTGCCAGCGGTCTTGGCGGGAGGACTGAAGCTTTCTTT
TRBV4-1	-	TRBJ1-1	-	CASKQGPSENTEAFF	TGCGCCAGCAAGCAGGGGCCCTCCGAGAACACTGAAGCTTTCTTT
TRBV7-9	-	TRBJ1-2	-	CASTLGSGVGYTF	TGTGCCAGCACCCTAGGATCTGGGGTCGGCTACACCTTC
TRBV27	-	TRBJ1-5	TRBD1	CASSPPGQGFQPQHF	TGTGCCAGCAGTCCCCCCGGACAGGGTTTCCAGCCCCAGCATTTT
TRBV13	-	TRBJ1-1	-	CASTPRGKVEAFF	TGTGCCAGCACTCCCAGGGGTAAGGTTGAAGCTTTCTTT
TRBV7-2	-	TRBJ2-7	-	CASSSGGMEQYF	TGTGCCAGCAGCTCAGGGGGGATGGAGCAGTACTTC
TRBV28	-	TRBJ2-1	TRBD2	CASSSPAGGPDEQFF	TGTGCCAGCAGTTCCCCAGCGGGAGGGCCAGATGAGCAGTTCTTC
TRBV9	-	TRBJ2-1	-	CASSVATEGDSKQFF	TGTGCCAGCAGCGTAGCTACAGAAGGGGACTCCAAGCAGTTCTTC
TRBV20-1	-	TRBJ2-2	-	CSARENTGELFF	TGCAGTGCTAGAGAGAACACCGGGGAGCTGTTTTTT
TRBV20-1	-	TRBJ1-4	-	CSAMDTATNEKLFF	TGCAGTGCTATGGACACTGCAACTAATGAAAAACTGTTTTTT
TRBV7-6	-	TRBJ2-3	-	CASSLERGYSTDTQYF	TGTGCCAGCAGCTTAGAGAGGGGTTATAGCACAGATACGCAGTATTTT
TRBV7-9	-	TRBJ2-1	-	CASIAPAGASYNEQFF	TGTGCCAGCATTGCCCCTGCGGGGGCTTCCTACAATGAGCAGTTCTTC
TRBV9	once	TRBJ1-1	TRBD1	CASSPGTGLTEAFF	TGTGCCAGCAGCCCGGGGACAGGGCTCACTGAAGCTTTCTTT
TRBV27	-	TRBJ2-3	-	CASSPIGTTDTQYF	TGTGCCAGCAGTCCCATCGGGACTACAGATACGCAGTATTTT
TRBV12-3/TRBV12-4	-	TRBJ2-1	-	CASSRNINEQFF	TGTGCCAGCAGCCGGAATATTAATGAGCAGTTCTTC
TRBV29-1	-	TRBJ2-4	-	CSVGVGENIQYF	TGCAGCGTTGGGGTCGGTGAAAACATTCAGTACTTC
TRBV29-1	-	TRBJ2-7	TRBD2	CSVEEVDAPGGEQYF	TGCAGCGTTGAAGAAGTAGACGCTCCGGGGGGCGAGCAGTACTTC
TRBV4-1	-	TRBJ2-1	-	CASSQEAQESSYNEQFF	TGCGCCAGCAGCCAAGAGGCTCAGGAGAGCTCCTACAATGAGCAGTTCTTC
TRBV6-1	-	TRBJ2-3	TRBD2	CASTPSTTSGVTDTQYF	TGTGCCAGCACTCCGTCGACCACTAGCGGAGTGACAGATACGCAGTATTTT
TRBV30	once	TRBJ2-7	TRBD2	CAWSAASGRASYEQYF	TGTGCCTGGAGTGCTGCTAGCGGGAGGGCCTCCTACGAGCAGTACTTC
TRBV7-2	-	TRBJ2-5	TRBD2	CASSIGEGTPQETQYF	TGTGCCAGCAGCATCGGGGAGGGGACGCCCCAAGAGACCCAGTACTTC
TRBV20-1	-	TRBJ1-1	-	CSAIPPRRTEAFF	TGCAGTGCTATCCCCCCCCGGCGCACTGAAGCTTTCTTT
TRBV28	-	TRBJ2-7	TRBD2	CASSSAGGRYEQYF	TGTGCCAGCAGTTCGGCGGGAGGGCGGTACGAGCAGTACTTC
TRBV20-1	once	TRBJ2-5	-	CSARAANQETQYF	TGCAGTGCTAGAGCAGCAAACCAAGAGACCCAGTACTTC
TRBV20-1	-	TRBJ2-5	-	CSAYDQTWYQETQYF	TGCAGTGCTTACGACCAGACTTGGTACCAAGAGACCCAGTACTTC
TRBV27	-	TRBJ2-5	TRBD1	CASSKGTTGEETQYF	TGTGCCAGCAGCAAGGGCACGACAGGGGAGGAGACCCAGTACTTC
TRBV19	-	TRBJ1-1	-	CASFAGGAFF	TGTGCCAGTTTTGCCGGGGGAGCTTTCTTT
TRBV4-1	-	TRBJ2-3	-	CASSQDTDTQYF	TGCGCCAGCAGCCAAGACACAGATACGCAGTATTTT
TRBV4-1	-	TRBJ2-2	-	CASRDWVNTGELFF	TGCGCCAGCCGGGACTGGGTGAACACCGGGGAGCTGTTTTTT
TRBV7-8	-	TRBJ2-5	-	CASSLGSAGAQETQYF	TGTGCCAGCAGCTTAGGGTCGGCAGGGGCCCAAGAGACCCAGTACTTC
TRBV5-6	-	TRBJ1-2	-	CASSPWEDGYTF	TGTGCCAGCAGCCCTTGGGAAGATGGCTACACCTTC
TRBV20-1	-	TRBJ2-2	-	CSARPGRTGELFF	TGCAGTGCTAGACCAGGGCGAACCGGGGAGCTGTTTTTT
TRBV29-1	-	TRBJ1-2	-	CSVPQVFNYGYTF	TGCAGCGTTCCCCAGGTGTTTAACTATGGCTACACCTTC
TRBV7-9	-	TRBJ2-3	TRBD1	CASSFLGTGGSTDTQYF	TGTGCCAGCAGCTTCCTTGGGACAGGGGGGTCCACAGATACGCAGTATTTT
TRBV5-1	once	TRBJ2-4	TRBD1	CASSQDETGEKNIQYF	TGCGCCAGCAGCCAAGACGAAACAGGGGAAAAAAACATTCAGTACTTC
TRBV5-6	-	TRBJ1-5	-	CASSTGSGQPQHF	TGTGCCAGCAGCACGGGTTCGGGTCAGCCCCAGCATTTT
TRBV12-3/TRBV12-4	-	TRBJ2-2	-	CASSMVGELFF	TGTGCCAGCAGTATGGTCGGGGAGCTGTTTTTT
TRBV27	-	TRBJ2-7	TRBD2	CASSPSGGQIYEQYF	TGTGCCAGCAGCCCCTCGGGGGGGCAGATCTACGAGCAGTACTTC
TRBV15	-	TRBJ2-3	TRBD2	CAINSRGVGADTQYF	TGTGCCATCAATTCTCGGGGGGTTGGGGCAGATACGCAGTATTTT
TRBV12-3/TRBV12-4	-	TRBJ2-1	TRBD2	CASSPNRGLAAPMQFF	TGTGCCAGCAGCCCTAACAGGGGACTAGCGGCACCTATGCAGTTCTTC
TRBV9	-	TRBJ1-1	-	CASSAETGNTEAFF	TGTGCCAGCAGCGCCGAGACAGGGAACACTGAAGCTTTCTTT
TRBV3-1	once	TRBJ2-3	TRBD2	CASSYGLGGTDTQYF	TGTGCCAGCAGCTACGGACTAGGAGGCACAGATACGCAGTATTTT
TRBV4-1	-	TRBJ2-5	-	CASSQELETQYF	TGCGCCAGCAGCCAAGAGCTGGAGACCCAGTACTTC
TRBV29-1	-	TRBJ2-5	TRBD1	CSVLSDRAKTQYF	TGCAGCGTTCTCTCTGACAGGGCAAAGACCCAGTACTTC
TRBV7-9	once	TRBJ2-3	TRBD1	CASSSRQGPTDTQYF	TGTGCCAGCAGCTCCCGACAGGGTCCGACAGATACGCAGTATTTT
TRBV28	once	TRBJ1-1	-	CASSLPQGGDGTEAFF	TGTGCCAGCAGTTTACCCCAGGGAGGGGACGGCACTGAAGCTTTCTTT